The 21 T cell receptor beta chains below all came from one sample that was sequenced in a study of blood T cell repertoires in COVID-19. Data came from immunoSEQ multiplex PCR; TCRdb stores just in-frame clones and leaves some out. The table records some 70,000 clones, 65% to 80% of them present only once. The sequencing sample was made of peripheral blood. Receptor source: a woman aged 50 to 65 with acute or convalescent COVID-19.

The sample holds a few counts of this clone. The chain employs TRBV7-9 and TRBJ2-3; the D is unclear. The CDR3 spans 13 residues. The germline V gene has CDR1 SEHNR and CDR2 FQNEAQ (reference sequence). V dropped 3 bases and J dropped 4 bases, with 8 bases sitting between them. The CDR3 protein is CASSFNSADTQYF. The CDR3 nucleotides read TGTGCCAGCAGCTTCAACAGTGCAGATACGCAGTATTTT.

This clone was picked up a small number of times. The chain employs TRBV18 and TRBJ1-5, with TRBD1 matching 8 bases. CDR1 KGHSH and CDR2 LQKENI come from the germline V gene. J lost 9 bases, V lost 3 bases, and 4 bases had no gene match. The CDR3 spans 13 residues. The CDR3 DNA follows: TGTGCCAGCTCACCCCCAGGGGGCTGGCCCCAGCATTTT. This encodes CASSPPGGWPQHF.

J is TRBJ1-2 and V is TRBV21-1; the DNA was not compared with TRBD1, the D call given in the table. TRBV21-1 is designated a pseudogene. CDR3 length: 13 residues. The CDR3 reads CASSKEQIYGYTF. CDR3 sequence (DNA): TGTGCCAGCAGCAAAGAACAGATCTATGGCTACACCTTC.

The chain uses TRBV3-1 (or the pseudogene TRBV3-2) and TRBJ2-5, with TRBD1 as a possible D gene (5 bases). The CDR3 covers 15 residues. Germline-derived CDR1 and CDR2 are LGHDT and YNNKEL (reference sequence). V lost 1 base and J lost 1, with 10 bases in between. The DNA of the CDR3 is TGTGCCAGCAGCCAAGCAGGGCTGATCCAAGAGACCCAGTACTTC. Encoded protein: CASSQAGLIQETQYF.

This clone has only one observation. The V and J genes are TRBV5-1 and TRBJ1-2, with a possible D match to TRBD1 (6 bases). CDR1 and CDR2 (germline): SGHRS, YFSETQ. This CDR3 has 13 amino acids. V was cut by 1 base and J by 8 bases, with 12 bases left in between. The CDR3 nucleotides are TGCGCCAGCAGCTTGTCGGCAGGGGAGGGCTACACCTTC. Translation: CASSLSAGEGYTF.

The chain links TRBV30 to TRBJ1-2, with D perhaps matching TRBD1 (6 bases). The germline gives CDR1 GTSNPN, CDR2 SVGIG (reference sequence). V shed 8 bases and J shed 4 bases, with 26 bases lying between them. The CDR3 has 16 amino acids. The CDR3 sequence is CAQVGQTGGLFYGYTF. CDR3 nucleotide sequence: TGTGCCCAGGTTGGTCAGACAGGCGGGCTTTTCTATGGCTACACCTTC.

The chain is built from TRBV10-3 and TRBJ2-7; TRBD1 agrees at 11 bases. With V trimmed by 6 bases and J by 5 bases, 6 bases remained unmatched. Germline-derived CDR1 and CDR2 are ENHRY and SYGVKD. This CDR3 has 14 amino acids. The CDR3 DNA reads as TGTGCCATCAGCCGGGACAGGGGGGTCGACGAGCAGTACTTC. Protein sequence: CAISRDRGVDEQYF.

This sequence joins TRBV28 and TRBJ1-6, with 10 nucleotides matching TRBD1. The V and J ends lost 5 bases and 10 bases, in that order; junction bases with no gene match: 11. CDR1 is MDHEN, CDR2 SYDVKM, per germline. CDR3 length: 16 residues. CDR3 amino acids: CASSPRGQGDSSPLHF. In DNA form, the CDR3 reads TGTGCCAGCAGTCCCCGAGGACAGGGGGACAGCTCACCCCTCCACTTT.

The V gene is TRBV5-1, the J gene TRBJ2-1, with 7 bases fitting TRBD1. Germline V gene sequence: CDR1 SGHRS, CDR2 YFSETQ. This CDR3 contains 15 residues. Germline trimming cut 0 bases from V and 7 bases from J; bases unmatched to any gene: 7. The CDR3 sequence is CASSLATGPWNEQFF. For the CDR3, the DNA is TGCGCCAGCAGCTTGGCGACAGGGCCATGGAATGAGCAGTTCTTC.

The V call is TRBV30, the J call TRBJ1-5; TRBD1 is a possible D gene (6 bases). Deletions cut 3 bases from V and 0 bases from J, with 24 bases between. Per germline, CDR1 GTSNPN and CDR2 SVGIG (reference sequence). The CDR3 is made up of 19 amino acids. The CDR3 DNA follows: TGTGCCTGGAGCCCGTGGGCGGGGGCAAAGAACTATAGCAATCAGCCCCAGCATTTT. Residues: CAWSPWAGAKNYSNQPQHF.

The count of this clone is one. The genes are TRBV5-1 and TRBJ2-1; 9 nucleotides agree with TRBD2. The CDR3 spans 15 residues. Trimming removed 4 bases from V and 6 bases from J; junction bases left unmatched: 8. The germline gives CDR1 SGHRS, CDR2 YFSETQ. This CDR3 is CASSSVASGANEQFF. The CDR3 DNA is TGCGCCAGCAGCAGCGTCGCTAGCGGGGCCAATGAGCAGTTCTTC.

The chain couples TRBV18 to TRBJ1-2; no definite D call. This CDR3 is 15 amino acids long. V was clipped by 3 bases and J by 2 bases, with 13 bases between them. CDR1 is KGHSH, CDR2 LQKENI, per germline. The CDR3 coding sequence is TGTGCCAGCTCACCTCGATTAGCCGAGAACTATGGCTACACCTTC. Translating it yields CASSPRLAENYGYTF.

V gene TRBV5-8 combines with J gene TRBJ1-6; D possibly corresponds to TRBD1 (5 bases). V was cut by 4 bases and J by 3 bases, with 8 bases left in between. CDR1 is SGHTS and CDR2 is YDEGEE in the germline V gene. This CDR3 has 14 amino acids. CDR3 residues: CASSRGNYNSPLHF. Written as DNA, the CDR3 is TGTGCCAGCAGCCGGGGGAACTATAATTCACCCCTCCACTTT.

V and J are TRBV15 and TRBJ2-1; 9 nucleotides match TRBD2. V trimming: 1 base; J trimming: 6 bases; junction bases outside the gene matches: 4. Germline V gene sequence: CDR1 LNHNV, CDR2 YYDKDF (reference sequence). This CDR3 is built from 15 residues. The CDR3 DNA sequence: TGTGCCACCAGCAGAGCTGGCGGGAGGGCCAATGAGCAGTTCTTC. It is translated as CATSRAGGRANEQFF. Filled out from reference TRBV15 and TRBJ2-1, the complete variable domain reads DAMVIQNPRYQVTQFGKPVTLSCSQTLNHNVMYWYQQKSSQAPKLLFHYYDKDFNNEADTPDNFQSRRPNTSFCFLDIRSPGLGDTAMYLCATSRAGGRANEQFFGPGTRLTVL.

CDR3 nucleotide sequence: TGTGCCAGCAGTGTGGGGGGACTAGAGACAGATACGCAGTATTTT. Translating it yields CASSVGGLETDTQYF. This rearrangement joins TRBV2 to TRBJ2-3, with TRBD2 identical over 8 bases. This CDR3 has 15 amino acids. V trimming: 4 bases; J trimming: 3 bases; junction bases outside the gene matches: 6. Germline loops: CDR1 SNHLY, CDR2 FYNNEI. The variable domain in full, completed from reference TRBV2 and TRBJ2-3, reads EPEVTQTPSHQVTQMGQEVILRCVPISNHLYFYWYRQILGQKVEFLVSFYNNEISEKSEIFDDQFSVERPDGSNFTLKIRSTKLEDSAMYFCASSVGGLETDTQYFGPGTRLTVL.

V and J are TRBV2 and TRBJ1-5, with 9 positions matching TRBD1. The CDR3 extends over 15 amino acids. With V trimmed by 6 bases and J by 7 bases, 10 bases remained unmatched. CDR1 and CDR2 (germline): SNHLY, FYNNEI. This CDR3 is CASSAGQGIGQPQHF. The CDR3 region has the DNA TGTGCCAGCAGCGCCGGACAGGGGATAGGACAGCCCCAGCATTTT.

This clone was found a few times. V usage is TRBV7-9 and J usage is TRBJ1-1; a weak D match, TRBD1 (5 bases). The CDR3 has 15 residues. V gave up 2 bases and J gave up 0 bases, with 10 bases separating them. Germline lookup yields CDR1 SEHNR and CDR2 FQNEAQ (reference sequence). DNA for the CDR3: TGTGCCAGCAGCTTACAGGGCAGCATGAACACTGAAGCTTTCTTT. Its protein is CASSLQGSMNTEAFF.

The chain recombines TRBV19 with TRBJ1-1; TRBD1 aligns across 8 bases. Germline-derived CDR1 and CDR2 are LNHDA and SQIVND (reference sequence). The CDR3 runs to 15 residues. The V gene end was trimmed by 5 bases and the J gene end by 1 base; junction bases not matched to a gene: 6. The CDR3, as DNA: TGTGCCAGTAGTCCCCAGGGGGCACCGAACACTGAAGCTTTCTTT. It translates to CASSPQGAPNTEAFF.

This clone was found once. Here the CDR3 DNA reads TGTGCCAGCAGTTCCTCCGGGACAGACAATGAAAAACTGTTTTTT. It translates to CASSSSGTDNEKLFF. The chain is built from TRBV27 and TRBJ1-4; 7 bases fit TRBD1. Germline loops: CDR1 MNHEY, CDR2 SMNVEV (reference sequence). The CDR3 contains 15 residues. The V gene end was trimmed by 4 bases and the J gene end by 5 bases; junction bases not matched to a gene: 7.

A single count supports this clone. CDR3 in amino acids: CASSLEGLAGGGDTQYF. The CDR3 DNA follows: TGCGCCAGCAGCTTGGAGGGACTAGCGGGGGGAGGAGATACGCAGTATTTT. The V call is TRBV5-1, the J call TRBJ2-3; 15 nucleotides line up with TRBD2. The junction had 4 bases not matched to a gene; V was cut back by 0 bases and J by 5 bases. There are 17 residues in the CDR3. Germline CDR1 is SGHRS and CDR2 is YFSETQ.

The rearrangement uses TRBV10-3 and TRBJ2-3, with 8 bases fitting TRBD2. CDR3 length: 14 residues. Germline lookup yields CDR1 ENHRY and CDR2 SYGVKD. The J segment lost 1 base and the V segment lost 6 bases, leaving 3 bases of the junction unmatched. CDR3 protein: CAIRNSGGTDTQYF. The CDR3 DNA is TGTGCCATCAGAAATAGCGGGGGCACAGATACGCAGTATTTT.